The 12 T cell receptor beta chains presented below share a single source sample, sequenced in a study of response to subunit inactivated influenza vaccine. TCRdb reanalysed the RT-PCR reads using MiXCR and keeps one entry per CDR3 protein. Of about 500,000 distinct CDR3 sequences in the sample, approximately 17% were seen once. The material was CD4+ T cells sorted from PBMCs, obtained less than 30 months after vaccination. The receptors originated from a man aged 45-69 years who received an inactivated influenza vaccine.

Only a few counts were recorded for this clonotype. The genes are TRBV20-1 and TRBJ2-7; 10 nucleotides line up with TRBD2. J gave up 6 bases and V 0 bases, and 14 bases lay outside the gene matches. CDR3 size: 17 residues. Germline lookup yields CDR1 DFQATT and CDR2 SNEGSKA (reference sequence). CDR3 DNA sequence: TGCAGTGCTAGAGATCCGGCTAGCGGGAGTCTCGCCTCCGAGCAGTACTTC. Protein sequence: CSARDPASGSLASEQYF.

This clonotype has a handful of counts. The rearrangement joins TRBV6-2 or TRBV6-3 to TRBJ2-1; D gene uncertain. This CDR3 region has 14 residues. Trimming cost V 8 bases and J 4 bases, with 15 bases left between them. Looked up from germline, CDR1 is MNHEY and CDR2 is SVGEGT. The CDR3 coding sequence is TGTGCCAGCTCGTTGGACCAACCTTACAATGAGCAGTTCTTC. Amino acids: CASSLDQPYNEQFF.

This chain joins TRBV20-1 and TRBJ2-1, with TRBD1 matching over 7 bases. This CDR3 is built from 15 residues. The V gene's germline CDR1 is DFQATT and CDR2 SNEGSKA (reference sequence). V was clipped by 0 bases and J by 5 bases; unmatched bases: 7. The CDR3 reads CSARDPRGPDNEQFF. CDR3 DNA sequence: TGCAGTGCTAGAGATCCGAGGGGGCCGGACAATGAGCAGTTCTTC.

Worth noting for this clonotype: The conserved phenylalanine or tryptophan is not found at the CDR3 terminus, so this likely reflects a read error. The CDR3 here is CASSQVRTANTGELFY. CDR3 DNA sequence: TGTGCCAGCAGCCAAGTCAGGACAGCGAACACCGGGGAGCTGTTTTAT. The J gene is TRBJ2-2, the V gene TRBV4-2; D may be TRBD1 (6 bases). The CDR3 loop spans 16 amino acids. CDR1 is LGHNA and CDR2 is YNFKEQ in the germline V gene. Trimming took off 1 base at V and 0 bases at J, with 9 bases between the two ends.

This chain links TRBV7-2 with TRBJ1-6, with D uncertain. This CDR3 has 15 amino acids. V was trimmed by 4 bases and J by 7 bases, leaving 14 bases between them. CDR1 is SGHTA, CDR2 FQGNSA, per germline. CDR3 sequence (DNA): TGTGCCAGCAGCTCCTCGTCGGACCTGAATTCACCCCTCCACTTT. This encodes CASSSSSDLNSPLHF.

Here the CDR3 reads CASNPDRGLTDTQYF. In DNA form, the CDR3 reads TGTGCCAGCAACCCTGACAGGGGGCTCACAGATACGCAGTATTTT. The rearrangement uses TRBV12-3 or TRBV12-4 and TRBJ2-3; 10 bases match TRBD1. CDR3 length equals 15 residues. V was pared by 7 bases and J by 2 bases, with 6 bases of the junction left unmatched.

The chain employs TRBV27 and TRBJ2-7; no clear D gene. V was clipped by 2 bases and J by 7 bases, with 18 bases between them. Germline assignment: CDR1 MNHEY and CDR2 SMNVEV (reference sequence). The CDR3 runs 15 residues. In DNA form, the CDR3 reads TGTGCCAGCAGTTTAAGGGCCTGTAGTACGAGGGAGCAGTACTTC. Translation: CASSLRACSTREQYF.

This clonotype came up many times. V gene TRBV12-3 or TRBV12-4 combines with J gene TRBJ2-2, with TRBD1 matching 10 bases. The CDR3 sequence is 14 residues long. V lost 6 bases, J lost 5 bases, and 3 bases stayed unmatched. CDR3 DNA sequence: TGTGCCAGCAGCCGGACAGGGGGTACCGGGGAGCTGTTTTTT. It is translated as CASSRTGGTGELFF.

This clonotype occurred a few times. This sequence joins TRBV6-5 and TRBJ2-3; tentative D call: TRBD1 (6 bases). The germline gives CDR1 MNHEY, CDR2 SVGAGI. V lost 2 bases and J lost 10, with 13 bases in between. The CDR3 is 13 residues long. The CDR3: CASSYTTGSAQYF. The DNA for the CDR3 is TGTGCCAGCAGTTACACAACAGGGTCGGCGCAGTATTTT.

The V call is TRBV2, the J call TRBJ2-5; 11 bases match TRBD1. V lost 11 bases and J lost 5; bases outside the gene matches: 7. Germline CDR1 reads SNHLY; CDR2 reads FYNNEI. The CDR3 totals 13 residues. DNA for the CDR3: TGTGCCTCGGGACAGGGGGAAAGGGAGACCCAGTACTTC. It translates to CASGQGERETQYF.

This sequence joins TRBV4-3 and TRBJ2-1, with 10 bases lining up with TRBD2. Germline CDR1 and CDR2: LGHNA and YSLEER. The CDR3 has 16 amino acids. V lost 3 bases to trimming and J lost 7 bases; unmatched junction nucleotides: 9. CDR3 in DNA: TGCGCCAGCAGCCAGCCCCTAGCGGGAGAGGGGAATGAGCAGTTCTTC. Protein product: CASSQPLAGEGNEQFF.

The genes are TRBV10-3 and TRBJ2-5, with 12 bases fitting TRBD2. Germline V lookup: CDR1 ENHRY, CDR2 SYGVKD. The trim removed 4 bases at V and 2 bases at J, leaving 8 bases unmatched. The CDR3 runs 17 residues. CDR3 sequence: CAISVATGTSGQETQYF. In DNA, the CDR3 is TGTGCCATCAGTGTCGCGACCGGGACTAGCGGGCAAGAGACCCAGTACTTC.